The rows below give T cell receptor beta chains drawn from one sample of a study of blood T cell repertoires in COVID-19. Produced via immunoSEQ multiplex PCR; TCRdb's table is partial and in-frame only. The table records about 210,000 clones, around 82% of them present only once. Sequencing was done on a sample of PBMCs or T cells enriched from blood (not recorded which). The receptors were gathered from a man between 25 and 39 years old with acute COVID-19. The CDR3 runs from the conserved cysteine through the conserved F or W. Each record gives: D gene, J gene, clone size, V gene, CDR3 protein, CDR3 DNA. The D gene is left open where the match is weak. Only some rows state a clone size, as once, few, many or a class for expanded clones.

D: -
J: TRBJ2-7
size: -
V: TRBV27
CDR3: CASSPLVGTSYEQYF
DNA: TGTGCCAGCAGTCCACTGGTGGGGACTTCTTACGAGCAGTACTTC

D: -
J: TRBJ1-6
size: -
V: TRBV3-1/TRBV3-2
CDR3: CASSQDIDSPLHF
DNA: TGTGCCAGCAGCCAAGACATAGATTCACCCCTCCACTTT

D: -
J: TRBJ1-2
size: -
V: TRBV9
CDR3: CASSVGQLNYGYTF
DNA: TGTGCCAGCAGCGTAGGACAGCTAAACTATGGCTACACCTTC

D: -
J: TRBJ2-2
size: -
V: TRBV18
CDR3: CASSPIRAGELFF
DNA: TGTGCCAGCTCACCGATAAGAGCCGGGGAGCTGTTTTTT

D: -
J: TRBJ1-4
size: -
V: TRBV5-4
CDR3: CASSLGQTEKLFF
DNA: TGTGCCAGCAGCTTGGGACAGACAGAAAAACTGTTTTTT

D: -
J: TRBJ1-5
size: once
V: TRBV7-2
CDR3: CASSSSSGQGHQPQHF
DNA: TGTGCCAGCAGCTCCTCATCTGGGCAAGGCCATCAGCCCCAGCATTTT

D: -
J: TRBJ1-1
size: -
V: TRBV5-1
CDR3: CASSPLGGKQNTEAFF
DNA: TGCGCCAGCAGTCCTTTAGGGGGAAAACAGAACACTGAAGCTTTCTTT

D: -
J: TRBJ1-6
size: -
V: TRBV5-4
CDR3: CASSLLASNSPLHF
DNA: TGTGCCAGCAGCTTGCTGGCTTCCAATTCACCCCTCCACTTT

D: TRBD1
J: TRBJ1-5
size: few
V: TRBV2
CDR3: CASADRPNQPQHF
DNA: TGTGCCAGCGCGGACAGGCCAAATCAGCCCCAGCATTTT

D: -
J: TRBJ2-3
size: once
V: TRBV2
CDR3: CASSQGIDTQYF
DNA: TGTGCCAGCAGCCAGGGAATAGATACGCAGTATTTT

D: -
J: TRBJ1-2
size: -
V: TRBV20-1
CDR3: CSASTFYTF
DNA: TGCAGTGCGTCGACTTTCTACACCTTC

D: TRBD1
J: TRBJ1-1
size: once
V: TRBV5-6
CDR3: CASSLGGTGEAEAFF
DNA: TGTGCCAGCAGCCTGGGGGGGACAGGGGAAGCTGAAGCTTTCTTT

D: TRBD1
J: TRBJ1-5
size: -
V: TRBV19
CDR3: CASSIGQGARQPQHF
DNA: TGTGCCAGTAGTATCGGACAGGGGGCGAGACAGCCCCAGCATTTT

D: -
J: TRBJ1-5
size: once
V: TRBV11-3
CDR3: CASSQDRIYSNQPQHF
DNA: TGTGCCAGCAGCCAGGACAGAATTTATAGCAATCAGCCCCAGCATTTT

D: TRBD1
J: TRBJ1-2
size: few
V: TRBV5-1
CDR3: CASSSGQIANYGYTF
DNA: TGCGCCAGCAGCTCGGGACAGATCGCGAACTATGGCTACACCTTC

D: TRBD1
J: TRBJ1-3
size: -
V: TRBV5-5
CDR3: CASSLEGDSFLTGNTIYF
DNA: TGTGCCAGCAGCTTGGAAGGGGACAGCTTCTTGACTGGAAACACCATATATTTT

D: -
J: TRBJ1-1
size: -
V: TRBV15
CDR3: CATSSASSNTEAFF
DNA: TGTGCCACCTCCAGCGCGTCATCGAACACTGAAGCTTTCTTT

D: TRBD1
J: TRBJ1-1
size: -
V: TRBV5-5
CDR3: CASSMGQGVTEAFF
DNA: TGTGCCAGCAGCATGGGACAGGGGGTCACTGAAGCTTTCTTT

D: -
J: TRBJ1-2
size: few
V: TRBV3-1/TRBV3-2
CDR3: CASSQLGRPTGYGYTF
DNA: TGTGCCAGCAGTCAACTAGGGAGACCGACGGGCTATGGCTACACCTTC

D: TRBD1
J: TRBJ2-2
size: -
V: TRBV7-9
CDR3: CASSLSLQGTNTGELFF
DNA: TGTGCCAGCAGCTTATCTTTACAGGGGACGAACACCGGGGAGCTGTTTTTT

D: -
J: TRBJ1-4
size: -
V: TRBV19
CDR3: CAISGQFGDEKLFF
DNA: TGTGCCATCTCTGGACAGTTCGGGGATGAAAAACTGTTTTTT

D: -
J: TRBJ2-1
size: -
V: TRBV19
CDR3: CASSIVASPRGIDEQFF
DNA: TGTGCCAGTAGTATCGTGGCTTCCCCCCGGGGTATCGATGAGCAGTTCTTC

D: TRBD1
J: TRBJ1-1
size: -
V: TRBV5-1
CDR3: CASSLRTGNSEAFF
DNA: TGCGCCAGCAGCCTCCGGACAGGGAATTCTGAAGCTTTCTTT

D: TRBD1
J: TRBJ2-6
size: once
V: TRBV9
CDR3: CASSGTGKPGANVLTF
DNA: TGTGCCAGCAGCGGGACAGGGAAGCCTGGGGCCAACGTCCTGACTTTC

D: -
J: TRBJ2-2
size: -
V: TRBV18
CDR3: CASSPRQDTGELFF
DNA: TGTGCCAGCTCACCAAGGCAGGACACCGGGGAGCTGTTTTTT

D: -
J: TRBJ1-2
size: few
V: TRBV20-1
CDR3: CSASWAVSYGYTF
DNA: TGCAGTGCTAGTTGGGCAGTTTCCTATGGCTACACCTTC

D: TRBD1
J: TRBJ1-2
size: -
V: TRBV6-5
CDR3: CASTNWDSYLSF
DNA: TGTGCCAGCACCAATTGGGACAGCTACTTATCCTTC

D: -
J: TRBJ1-5
size: once
V: TRBV2
CDR3: CASRGDTYHQPQHF
DNA: TGTGCCAGCAGGGGGGACACCTACCATCAGCCCCAGCATTTT

D: -
J: TRBJ2-7
size: -
V: TRBV21-1
CDR3: CASTFGVTTVSSYEQYF
DNA: TGTGCCAGCACATTCGGGGTAACAACGGTTAGCTCCTACGAGCAGTACTTC

D: TRBD2
J: TRBJ2-2
size: -
V: TRBV7-6
CDR3: CASSVLGGGPTGELFF
DNA: TGTGCCAGCAGCGTTTTGGGGGGGGGTCCCACCGGGGAGCTGTTTTTT

D: -
J: TRBJ1-1
size: -
V: TRBV4-2
CDR3: CASSQHRENTEAFF
DNA: TGTGCCAGCAGCCAACACAGGGAGAACACTGAAGCTTTCTTT

D: TRBD1
J: TRBJ2-7
size: -
V: TRBV18
CDR3: CASSLRTGDNEQYF
DNA: TGTGCCAGCTCACTCAGGACAGGGGATAACGAGCAGTACTTC

D: TRBD2
J: TRBJ2-2
size: -
V: TRBV18
CDR3: CASSPSSGRGNTGELFF
DNA: TGTGCCAGCTCACCATCCTCCGGGAGGGGTAACACCGGGGAGCTGTTTTTT

D: -
J: TRBJ2-3
size: -
V: TRBV25-1
CDR3: CASSAGDPDTQYF
DNA: TGTGCCAGCAGTGCGGGGGACCCAGATACGCAGTATTTT

D: -
J: TRBJ1-1
size: -
V: TRBV19
CDR3: CASSGQLNTEAFF
DNA: TGTGCCAGTAGTGGACAGTTGAACACTGAAGCTTTCTTT

D: TRBD1
J: TRBJ2-5
size: -
V: TRBV9
CDR3: CASSAKVVDWDSQYF
DNA: TGTGCCAGCAGCGCAAAAGTAGTAGATTGGGACAGCCAGTACTTC

D: TRBD2
J: TRBJ2-7
size: -
V: TRBV12-5
CDR3: CASGLNPSGGLYEQYF
DNA: TGTGCTAGTGGTTTGAACCCTAGCGGGGGCCTATACGAGCAGTACTTC

D: TRBD2
J: TRBJ2-1
size: -
V: TRBV3-1/TRBV3-2
CDR3: CASSPYTGGSNEQFF
DNA: TGTGCCAGCAGCCCGTACACGGGGGGTAGCAATGAGCAGTTCTTC

D: TRBD1
J: TRBJ1-1
size: -
V: TRBV19
CDR3: CASSKTGAPGNTEAFF
DNA: TGTGCCAGTAGTAAAACAGGGGCGCCGGGTAACACTGAAGCTTTCTTT

D: -
J: TRBJ2-5
size: -
V: TRBV2
CDR3: CASSVSGWTQYF
DNA: TGTGCCAGCAGTGTTAGTGGTTGGACCCAGTACTTC

D: -
J: TRBJ2-7
size: -
V: TRBV2
CDR3: CASKTRGLITYEQYF
DNA: TGTGCCAGCAAAACTCGGGGTCTTATAACCTACGAGCAGTACTTC

D: -
J: TRBJ2-1
size: -
V: TRBV10-3
CDR3: CAISSDTSYNEQFF
DNA: TGTGCCATCAGTTCCGACACTTCCTACAATGAGCAGTTCTTC

D: -
J: TRBJ2-2
size: -
V: TRBV5-4
CDR3: CASSLFGGPNTGELFF
DNA: TGTGCCAGCAGCCTCTTCGGGGGGCCGAACACCGGGGAGCTGTTTTTT

D: -
J: TRBJ1-4
size: -
V: TRBV5-1
CDR3: CASSLRQLATNEKLFF
DNA: TGCGCCAGCAGCTTGAGACAGCTAGCAACTAATGAAAAACTGTTTTTT

D: TRBD1
J: TRBJ2-4
size: few
V: TRBV2
CDR3: CASRSGTVLNIQYF
DNA: TGTGCCAGCAGATCCGGGACAGTGTTGAACATTCAGTACTTC